The source of this T cell receptor beta chain is a study of blood T cell repertoires in COVID-19. This CDR3 spans 14 amino acids. Germline V gene lookup returns CDR1 GTSNPN and CDR2 SVGIG (reference sequence). Trimming took 5 bases from V and 1 from J; bases not matched to a gene: 4. The method was immunoSEQ multiplex PCR; TCRdb's version includes in-frame clones alone and lacks a portion of them. The sample carries under 350,000 clones, around nine tenths recorded once. The source is a man between 65 and 85 years old with acute or convalescent COVID-19. The sample comprised peripheral blood. The gene calls are TRBV30 and TRBJ2-3; TRBD2 aligns across 9 bases. This CDR3 reads CAWGAGGGTDTQYF. DNA for the CDR3: TGTGCCTGGGGAGCGGGAGGTGGCACAGATACGCAGTATTTT.